This TCR beta chain was documented in a study of cytomegalovirus exposure and HLA in healthy donors. The CDR3 runs to 13 residues. Germline values: CDR1 SGHRS, CDR2 YFSETQ. Between the trimmed V and J ends, which lost 0 bases and 3 bases, there was a span of 7 bases. Broader study findings: Many donors carried some public TCRs, although rarity characterized most TCR sequences. Subsequent analysis showed first-cohort TCR clusters tending to co-occur in some 110 validation repertoires. A few chains tied to CMV proved CMV antigen-specific in vitro. The authors enumerated some 160 TCR beta chains as linked to cytomegalovirus.

Concerning this clone itself: Its target is not known. Other DNA sequences in the same sample also yield this CDR3.

Sequencing was performed with immunoSEQ multiplex PCR; in TCRdb, only in-frame clones are kept and a portion is missing. The sample gives 200,000 to 300,000 clones, 75% to 90% of which show up once; roughly 1.2% is in the top ten. J is TRBJ2-7 and V is TRBV5-1; the D is unclear. Sequenced sample: PBMCs. The sequence was collected from a woman in her 30s in good health and CMV-seropositive. For the CDR3, the DNA is TGCGCCAGCAGCTTGGCTGGGCTCTACGAGCAGTACTTC. As protein: CASSLAGLYEQYF.